This T cell receptor (beta chain) was sequenced during a study of blood T cell repertoires in COVID-19. Study context: The samples span acute and convalescent COVID-19 from the United States, Italy and Spain.

Authors' methods: Reference gene primers were amplified, and this amplification served to estimate nucleated cell counts. Assay: immunoSEQ multiplex PCR; the TCRdb copy retains only in-frame clones and omits some. For V, J and clone size, that table is used; D and trimming come from the DNA. The profile shows tens of thousands of clones, roughly 90% of them singletons. This CDR3 has 16 residues. CDR1 and CDR2 from the germline V gene are MGHRA and YSYEKL. Trimming took 1 base from V and 4 from J, leaving 16 bases between them. The clonotype originates from a human donor in a cohort sampled during active COVID-19. The sequencing sample was made of peripheral blood. The chain employs TRBV4-1 and TRBJ1-2; possible D gene TRBD1, 6 bases. The CDR3 DNA reads as TGCGCCAGCAGCCAAGTGGTTGGGGGCCCCAGCTATGGCTACACCTTC. Its protein product is CASSQVVGGPSYGYTF.